These 9 T cell receptor beta chains originate from one sample sequenced in a study of shared clonotypes between healthy human individuals (dated by TCRdb to 2019 to 2021). Library construction relied on the immunoSEQ multiplex PCR assay. TCRdb mirrors the immuneACCESS table, restricted to in-frame sequences. Some clones are absent from its copies; in checked studies, under half trace to an unresolved V gene, and the reason for the others is unknown. This sample comprises about a million clones, 65% to 75% of them detected only once. Of the sample, approximately 1.5% is held by the ten largest clones. The sample consisted of memory CD4+ T cells sorted from blood. The cell subset or site label, read with the paper, signifies: CD45RA-negative fraction. The receptors were gathered from a man younger than 35 in good health.

The chain has TRBV6-6 and TRBJ2-7; 11 nucleotides agree with TRBD1. Germline trimming cut 5 bases from V and 6 bases from J; bases unmatched to any gene: 6. The germline CDR1 and CDR2 sequences are MNHNY and SVGAGI (reference sequence). CDR3 length: 14 residues. The CDR3 nucleotides are TGTGCCAGCAGTCTTACCGGGACAGGGGGCGAGCAGTACTTC. Translation gives CASSLTGTGGEQYF.

The chain joins TRBV6-7 to TRBJ2-7; 8 bases are a match to TRBD2. TRBV6-7 counts as an open reading frame of uncertain function. The trim removed 5 bases at V and 3 bases at J, leaving 6 bases unmatched. The CDR3 has 14 amino acids. CDR3 protein: CASSLLAEYYEQYF. For the CDR3, the DNA is TGTGCCAGCAGTCTACTAGCGGAATACTACGAGCAGTACTTC.

This chain links TRBV28 with TRBJ1-1, with unresolved D. The length of the CDR3 is 12 residues. Trimming pared 10 bases from V and 2 bases from J, leaving 11 bases between. CDR1 is MDHEN and CDR2 is SYDVKM in the germline V gene. This CDR3 reads CATLTANTEAFF. DNA for the CDR3: TGTGCCACCCTAACAGCTAACACTGAAGCTTTCTTT.

The gene calls are TRBV27 and TRBJ2-5; unclear D gene. CDR1 is MNHEY, CDR2 SMNVEV, per germline (reference sequence). Trimming pared 0 bases from V and 2 bases from J, leaving 7 bases between. This CDR3 is 14 amino acids long. CDR3 amino acids: CASSLSAVQETQYF. The DNA for the CDR3 is TGTGCCAGCAGTTTATCGGCAGTTCAAGAGACCCAGTACTTC.

This chain uses TRBV28 with TRBJ2-7, with 7 nucleotides matching TRBD1. CDR3 length equals 14 residues. The J segment lost 5 bases and the V segment lost 8 bases, leaving 12 bases of the junction unmatched. Germline values: CDR1 MDHEN, CDR2 SYDVKM. CDR3 region: CASGSTGARDEQYF. The CDR3, as DNA: TGTGCCAGCGGAAGCACAGGGGCCAGGGACGAGCAGTACTTC. The full variable domain, in which reference TRBV28 and TRBJ2-7 provide the parts outside the CDR3, is DVKVTQSSRYLVKRTGEKVFLECVQDMDHENMFWYRQDPGLGLRLIYFSYDVKMKEKGDIPEGYSVSREKKERFSLILESASTNQTSMYLCASGSTGARDEQYFGPGTRLTVT.

This rearrangement joins TRBV19 to TRBJ2-5; D might be TRBD1 (6 bases). Germline V gives CDR1 LNHDA, CDR2 SQIVND (reference sequence). Trimming cost V 5 bases and J 4 bases, with 17 bases left between them. The CDR3 is 15 residues long. The CDR3 DNA is TGTGCCAGTAGTCAGGGGCCCGGGTATCTAGAGACCCAGTACTTC. Its protein is CASSQGPGYLETQYF.

The chain has TRBV18 and TRBJ2-7; the D gene could be TRBD1 or TRBD2 (6 bases each). Germline V gene data show CDR1 as KGHSH and CDR2 as LQKENI. Trimming cost V 3 bases and J 6 bases, with 21 bases left between them. CDR3 length: 16 amino acids. The CDR3 nucleotides are TGTGCCAGCTCACCCAGGAGGGGGTCGCTACTGGGCGAGCAGTACTTC. Its translation: CASSPRRGSLLGEQYF. The full variable domain, completed using reference TRBV18 and TRBJ2-7, is NAGVMQNPRHLVRRRGQEARLRCSPMKGHSHVYWYRQLPEEGLKFMVYLQKENIIDESGMPKERFSAEFPKEGPSILRIQQVVRGDSAAYFCASSPRRGSLLGEQYFGPGTRLTVT.

This clone was detected once. At the DNA level, this CDR3 is encoded by other sequences in the same sample as well. This rearrangement joins TRBV11-2 to TRBJ2-3; no clear D gene. V lost 5 bases and J lost 4, with 7 bases in between. This CDR3 comprises 12 residues. CDR1 SGHAT and CDR2 FQNNGV come from the germline V gene. The CDR3 protein is CASSPQADTQYF. CDR3 bases: TGTGCCAGCAGCCCCCAGGCAGATACGCAGTATTTT.

This clone was detected a few times. The CDR3 reads CAWIRLDTDTQYF. CDR3 coding DNA: TGTGCCTGGATTAGACTAGACACAGATACGCAGTATTTT. The V call is TRBV30, the J call TRBJ2-3, with D perhaps TRBD2 (6 bases). The CDR3 is 13 residues long. V shed 4 bases and J shed 2 bases, with 10 bases lying between them. Germline V gives CDR1 GTSNPN, CDR2 SVGIG (reference sequence).